The clone carrying this TCR beta chain appeared once. Its antigen is unknown. This sample stems from a study of stem cell transplantation in POMP-related autoinflammatory disease. Background on the study: The study hypothesized thymoproteasome defects skew the TRB repertoire via impaired CD8+ selection. Before transplant: CD4+ naive skewing, low CD8+ proportions, reduced cytokine secretion. Broader study findings: Unique TRB V-J gene pairings were limited in number in patients with PRAID. In patients with PRAID, every analyzed T-cell subset tended to show lower diversity and higher clonality.

The table came from immunoSEQ multiplex PCR; TCRdb's copy has only in-frame clones and leaves some out. The sample carries over 8,000 clones, around 79% recorded once. The CDR3 covers 13 residues. The germline CDR1 and CDR2 sequences are MNHEY and SVGAGI. V was pared by 8 bases and J by 2 bases, with 11 bases between. The receptor was derived from a human patient with POMP-related autoinflammation and immune dysregulation (PRAID). A share of the T cells may be of graft donor origin. The rearrangement joins TRBV6-5 to TRBJ2-3; weak D call: TRBD2 (5 bases). This material consisted of CD4+ T cells from PBMCs, taken after stem cell transplantation. The chain's CDR3 is CASARLHTDTQYF. CDR3 coding DNA: TGTGCCAGCGCTAGACTACACACAGATACGCAGTATTTT.